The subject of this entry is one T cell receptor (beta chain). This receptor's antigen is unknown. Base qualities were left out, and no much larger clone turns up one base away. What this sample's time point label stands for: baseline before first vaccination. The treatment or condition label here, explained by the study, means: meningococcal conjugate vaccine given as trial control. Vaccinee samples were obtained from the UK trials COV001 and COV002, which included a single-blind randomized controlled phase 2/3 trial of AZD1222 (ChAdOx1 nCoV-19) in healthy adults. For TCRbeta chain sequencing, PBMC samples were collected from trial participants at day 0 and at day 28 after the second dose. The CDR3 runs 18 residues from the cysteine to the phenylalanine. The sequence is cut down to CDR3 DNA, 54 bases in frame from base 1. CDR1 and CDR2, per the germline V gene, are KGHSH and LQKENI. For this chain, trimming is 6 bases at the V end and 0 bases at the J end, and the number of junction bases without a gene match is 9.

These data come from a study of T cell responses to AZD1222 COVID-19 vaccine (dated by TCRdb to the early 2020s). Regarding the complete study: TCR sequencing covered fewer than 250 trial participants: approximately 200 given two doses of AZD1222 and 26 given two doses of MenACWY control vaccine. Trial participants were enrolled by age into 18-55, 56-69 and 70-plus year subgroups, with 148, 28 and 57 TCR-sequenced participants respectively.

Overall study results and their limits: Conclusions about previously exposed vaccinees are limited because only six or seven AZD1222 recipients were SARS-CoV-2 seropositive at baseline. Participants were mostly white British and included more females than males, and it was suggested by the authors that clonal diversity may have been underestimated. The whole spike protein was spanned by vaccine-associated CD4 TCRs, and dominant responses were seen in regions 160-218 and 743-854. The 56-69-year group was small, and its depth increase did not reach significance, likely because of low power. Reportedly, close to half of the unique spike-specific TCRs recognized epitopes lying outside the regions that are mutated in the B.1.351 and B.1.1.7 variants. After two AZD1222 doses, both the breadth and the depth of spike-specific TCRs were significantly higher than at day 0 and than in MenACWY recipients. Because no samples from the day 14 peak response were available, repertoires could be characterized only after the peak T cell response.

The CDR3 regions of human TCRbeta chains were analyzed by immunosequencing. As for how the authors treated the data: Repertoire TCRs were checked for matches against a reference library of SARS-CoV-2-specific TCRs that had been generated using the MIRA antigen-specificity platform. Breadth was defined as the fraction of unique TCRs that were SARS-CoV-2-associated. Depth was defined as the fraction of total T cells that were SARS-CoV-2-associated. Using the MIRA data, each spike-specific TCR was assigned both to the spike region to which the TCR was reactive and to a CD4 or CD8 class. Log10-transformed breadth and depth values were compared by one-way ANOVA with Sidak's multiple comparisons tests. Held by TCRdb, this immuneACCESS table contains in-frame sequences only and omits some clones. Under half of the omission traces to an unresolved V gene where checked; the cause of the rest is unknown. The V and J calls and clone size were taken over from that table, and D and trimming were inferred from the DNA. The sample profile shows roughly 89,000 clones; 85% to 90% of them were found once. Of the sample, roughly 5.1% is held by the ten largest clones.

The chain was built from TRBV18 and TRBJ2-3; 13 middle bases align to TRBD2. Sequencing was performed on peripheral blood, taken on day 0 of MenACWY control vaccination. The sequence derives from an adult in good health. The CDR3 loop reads CASSLGLAGVGSTDTQYF. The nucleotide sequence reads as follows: TGTGCCAGCTCCCTCGGACTAGCGGGGGTAGGGAGCACAGATACGCAGTATTTT.